One and the same sample provided the 26 T cell receptor beta chains below, sequenced in a study of shared clonotypes between healthy human individuals. Using immunoSEQ multiplex PCR, the repertoire was profiled, and TCRdb retains in-frame clones only, with some absent. In the table there are 450,000 to 500,000 clones, about 85% of which are singletons. The sequencing input was PBMCs. These receptors were taken from a woman in her forties in good health. Some clones in this sample may be carry-over from other donors' samples.

This rearrangement joins TRBV19 to TRBJ1-4; possible D gene TRBD1, 5 bases. In germline, CDR1 is LNHDA, CDR2 SQIVND (reference sequence). The CDR3 is made up of 14 amino acids. Trimming removed 11 bases from V and 5 bases from J, with 18 bases in between. In DNA form, the CDR3 reads TGTGCCGCCTCCTCCGGGACGAGCAATGAAAAACTGTTTTTT. Amino acids: CAASSGTSNEKLFF.

J is TRBJ2-6 and V is TRBV7-9; 8 nucleotides line up with TRBD1. Germline V CDR1 and CDR2: SEHNR, FQNEAQ (reference sequence). The CDR3 runs to 18 residues. V was clipped by 1 base and J by 2 bases; unmatched bases: 7. CDR3 sequence (DNA): TGTGCCAGCAGCTTAGGAGGACAGGGCTCGGCTGGGGCCAACGTCCTGACTTTC. Its protein product is CASSLGGQGSAGANVLTF.

The V call is TRBV11-2, the J call TRBJ2-1, with D possibly being TRBD1 (6 bases). Trimming removed 1 base at V and 4 bases at J, with 11 bases between. The CDR3 is 15 amino acids. In germline, CDR1 is SGHAT, CDR2 FQNNGV. This CDR3 reads CASSLVGTTYNEQFF. The CDR3, as DNA: TGTGCCAGCAGCTTAGTAGGGACAACGTACAATGAGCAGTTCTTC.

The chain recombines TRBV30 with TRBJ1-2; no definite D call. Germline assignment: CDR1 GTSNPN and CDR2 SVGIG (reference sequence). The CDR3 length is 13 residues. With 3 bases removed from V and 2 bases from J, the gap between germline ends came to 10 bases. DNA for the CDR3: TGTGCCTGGAGCGTTAATAGAAACTATGGCTACACCTTC. This encodes CAWSVNRNYGYTF. Looking up the rest from reference TRBV30 and TRBJ1-2 gives the full variable domain: SQTIHQWPATLVQPVGSPLSLECTVEGTSNPNLYWYRQAAGRGLQLLFYSVGIGQISSEVPQNLSASRPQDRQFILSSKKLLLSDSGFYLCAWSVNRNYGYTFGSGTRLTVV.

This chain uses TRBV30 with TRBJ1-1; D not resolved. Germline CDR1 and CDR2: GTSNPN and SVGIG (reference sequence). The CDR3 has 11 residues. V lost 2 bases and J lost 7, with 8 bases in between. This chain's CDR3 is CAWSRRVEAFF. CDR3 nucleotide sequence: TGTGCCTGGAGTAGACGGGTTGAAGCTTTCTTT.

About this clone itself: A read error is the likely source, as a far larger clone sits one nucleotide away. The identical CDR3 is also encoded by other nucleotide sequences in the sample. CDR3 amino acids: CASSTGVAGDRTDEQYF. CDR3 nucleotides: TGCGCCAGCAGCACCGGGGTAGCGGGAGACCGGACTGACGAGCAGTACTTC. This sequence joins TRBV5-1 and TRBJ2-7; 9 positions agree with TRBD2. Germline assignment: CDR1 SGHRS and CDR2 YFSETQ. There are 17 residues in the CDR3. V was pared by 4 bases and J by 5 bases, with 16 bases of the junction left unmatched.

On this clone itself: This likely stems from a read error, as it lies one base from a far larger clone. This chain uses TRBV5-1 with TRBJ1-4; 8 bases are shared with TRBD1. Germline V gene data show CDR1 as SGHRS and CDR2 as YFSETQ. Germline trimming cut 5 bases from V and 11 bases from J; bases unmatched to any gene: 14. The CDR3 covers 15 residues. This CDR3 is CASRHDGQGQLKLFF. CDR3 bases: TGCGCCAGCAGACACGATGGACAGGGCCAATTGAAACTGTTTTTT.

The rearrangement uses TRBV28 and TRBJ1-1; no reliable D call. Per the germline V gene, CDR1 is MDHEN and CDR2 is SYDVKM. The CDR3 sequence is 13 residues long. V shed 6 bases and J shed 3 bases, with 11 bases lying between them. The CDR3 protein is CASRSLPDTEAFF. CDR3 sequence (DNA): TGTGCCAGCAGGTCTTTGCCAGACACTGAAGCTTTCTTT.

The chain uses TRBV11-2 and TRBJ1-1; 8 nucleotides line up with TRBD1. With V trimmed by 2 bases and J by 7 bases, 6 bases remained unmatched. This CDR3 has 14 amino acids. Germline CDR1 and CDR2: SGHAT and FQNNGV. The chain's CDR3 is CASSLLQGAVEAFF. The CDR3 coding sequence is TGTGCCAGCAGCTTACTTCAGGGGGCGGTTGAAGCTTTCTTT.

In the case of this clone: One base separates it from a far larger clone, so it is likely a read error. Other DNA sequences in the sample encode the same CDR3. The V gene is TRBV4-1, the J gene TRBJ2-7, with TRBD1 as a possible D gene (5 bases). Germline lookup yields CDR1 MGHRA and CDR2 YSYEKL. The CDR3 is made up of 16 amino acids. CDR3 region: CASSQEIPTVPYEQYF. The CDR3, as DNA: TGCGCCAGCAGCCAAGAGATCCCGACAGTCCCCTACGAGCAGTATTTC.

V usage is TRBV4-1 and J usage is TRBJ2-1; no clear D. Germline CDR1 reads MGHRA; CDR2 reads YSYEKL. The CDR3 extends over 16 amino acids. V was trimmed by 0 bases and J by 3 bases, leaving 12 bases between them. The CDR3 nucleotides are TGCGCCAGCAGCCAAGAAGCAATCGGATACTACAATGAGCAGTTCTTC. Translation gives CASSQEAIGYYNEQFF.

Worth noting for this clone: Only one base separates this from a far larger clonotype, so it likely reflects a read error. Different DNA sequences within this sample yield the same CDR3. J is TRBJ2-5 and V is TRBV28; no definite D call. The last part of the DNA fits TRBJ2-7 better; the J call may be wrong. The CDR3 length is 11 residues. Germline V gene data show CDR1 as MDHEN and CDR2 as SYDVKM. DNA for the CDR3: TGTGCCAGCAGCTTCTCCTACGAGCAGTACTTC. This codes for CASSFSYEQYF.

This clone was observed a single time. V is TRBV30 and J is TRBJ2-1; D uncertain. This CDR3 is built from 15 residues. The V gene's germline CDR1 is GTSNPN and CDR2 SVGIG (reference sequence). Trimming left V 0 bases short and J 6 bases short, with 15 bases between. CDR3 DNA: TGTGCCTGGAGTGTACTTGGGCGTACTGGCAATGAGCAGTTCTTC. This encodes CAWSVLGRTGNEQFF.

Regarding this clone: A far larger clone is off by one base, so a read error is likely. The chain couples TRBV2 to TRBJ2-5; D is unclear. V was shortened by 1 base and J by 2 bases, with 11 bases between the two germline ends. The germline gives CDR1 SNHLY, CDR2 FYNNEI. The CDR3 consists of 15 residues. This CDR3 reads CASSEVVLGQETQYF. The DNA for the CDR3 is TGTGCCAGCAGTGAAGTAGTGTTAGGGCAAGAGACCCAGTACTTC.

This clone was counted a single time. The chain uses TRBV5-1 and TRBJ2-7; weak D call: TRBD2 (6 bases). The CDR3 sequence is 13 residues long. V gave up 6 bases and J gave up 3 bases, with 13 bases separating them. The germline gives CDR1 SGHRS, CDR2 YFSETQ. The CDR3 is CASKWQGGYEQYF. The CDR3 DNA reads as TGCGCCAGCAAGTGGCAGGGAGGCTACGAGCAGTACTTC. The whole variable domain, filled in from reference TRBV5-1 and TRBJ2-7, reads KAGVTQTPRYLIKTRGQQVTLSCSPISGHRSVSWYQQTPGQGLQFLFEYFSETQRNKGNFPGRFSGRQFSNSRSEMNVSTLELGDSALYLCASKWQGGYEQYFGPGTRLTVT.

The V and J genes are TRBV18 and TRBJ2-1, with 9 bases matching TRBD1. The CDR3 is 20 residues long. The V gene end was trimmed by 4 bases and the J gene end by 2 bases; junction bases not matched to a gene: 18. Germline-derived CDR1 and CDR2 are KGHSH and LQKENI. The DNA of the CDR3 is TGTGCCAGCTCACTACGCCCGGGACAGGGAATGGATGGTGCCTACAATGAGCAGTTCTTC. It translates to CASSLRPGQGMDGAYNEQFF.

This sequence joins TRBV15 and TRBJ2-2, with 7 bases matching TRBD2. CDR1 and CDR2 (germline): LNHNV, YYDKDF (reference sequence). The CDR3 has 18 residues. Trimming removed 0 bases from V and 0 bases from J; junction bases left unmatched: 7. The CDR3 sequence is CATSRDSNLAANTGELFF. CDR3 sequence (DNA): TGTGCCACCAGCAGAGACTCCAACCTAGCGGCGAACACCGGGGAGCTGTTTTTT.

The CDR3 region is CASGPGTGFQPQHF. The CDR3 nucleotides read TGTGCCAGTGGACCCGGGACAGGGTTTCAGCCCCAGCATTTT. This sequence joins TRBV19 and TRBJ1-5, with 9 bases aligning to TRBD1. Trimming took 8 bases from V and 6 from J; bases not matched to a gene: 8. This CDR3 spans 14 amino acids. The germline V gene encodes CDR1 LNHDA and CDR2 SQIVND (reference sequence). Drawing the rest from reference TRBV19 and TRBJ1-5, the complete variable domain is DGGITQSPKYLFRKEGQNVTLSCEQNLNHDAMYWYRQDPGQGLRLIYYSQIVNDFQKGDIAEGYSVSREKKESFPLTVTSAQKNPTAFYLCASGPGTGFQPQHFGDGTRLSIL.

The chain combines TRBV7-6 with TRBJ2-5, with D possibly being TRBD2 (5 bases). Trimming removed 5 bases at V and 1 base at J, with 17 bases between. Germline values: CDR1 SGHVS, CDR2 FNYEAQ. The CDR3 spans 16 residues. For the CDR3, the DNA is TGTGCCAGCAGCCGCCCGCTCCGGAGCGGCCAAGAGACCCAGTACTTC. Its translation: CASSRPLRSGQETQYF.

Comments on this clone: A single base is all that separates this from a far larger clone, so a read error is likely. This sequence joins TRBV5-1 and TRBJ2-4, with 9 nucleotides matching TRBD1. Germline V gene lookup returns CDR1 SGHRS and CDR2 YFSETQ. The CDR3 sequence is 14 residues long. DNA of the CDR3: TGCGCCAGCAGCTTAACAGGGGGCTCGGACATTCGGTACTTC. As protein: CASSLTGGSDIRYF.

This clone was seen just once. This CDR3 is CASSLTGRQFF. The CDR3 coding sequence is TGTGCCAGCAGCTTGACGGGACGTCAGTTCTTC. V is TRBV5-6 and J is TRBJ2-1; D is possibly TRBD1 or TRBD2 (5 bases each). The V gene's germline CDR1 is SGHDT and CDR2 YYEEEE. CDR3 length: 11 residues. Trimming left V 1 base short and J 13 bases short, with 9 bases between.

Points on this clone: A read error is likely here: a far larger clone is one base away. The chain links TRBV5-1 to TRBJ2-3, with D possibly being TRBD1 (6 bases). The end of the DNA is better explained by TRBJ1-5, so the J call may be wrong. The CDR3 runs to 14 residues. The germline CDR1 and CDR2 sequences are SGHRS and YFSETQ. The DNA for the CDR3 is TGCGCCAGCAGCTTTGGGGGCCCCACAGATACGCAGCATTTT. This gives the protein CASSFGGPTDTQHF.

This chain connects TRBV5-1 to TRBJ1-1; no definite D call. V lost 1 base and J lost 3, with 16 bases in between. The CDR3 covers 16 residues. Looked up from germline, CDR1 is SGHRS and CDR2 is YFSETQ. The CDR3 DNA reads TGCGCCAGCAGCTTGCAAGGGTGGGGTATGGACACTGAAGCTTTCTTT. Encoded protein: CASSLQGWGMDTEAFF.

V usage is TRBV9 and J usage is TRBJ1-1; 10 bases map to TRBD1. J was trimmed by 4 bases and V by 3 bases; bases with no gene match: 3. The CDR3 extends over 14 amino acids. The V gene's germline CDR1 is SGDLS and CDR2 YYNGEE. The CDR3 is CASSDRDRGTEAFF. CDR3 nucleotides: TGTGCCAGCAGCGACCGGGACAGGGGCACTGAAGCTTTCTTT.

Notes on this clone: A clone one base away is much larger, so this may be a read error. Other DNA sequences in the same sample also yield this CDR3. The rearrangement uses TRBV14 and TRBJ1-6, with 8 bases fitting TRBD1. V was pared by 3 bases and J by 8 bases, with 3 bases of the junction left unmatched. The CDR3 contains 14 residues. Germline CDR1 and CDR2: SGHDN and FVKESK. The CDR3: CASSHWGQDSPLHF. CDR3 DNA sequence: TGTGCCAGCAGCCACTGGGGACAGGATTCACCCCTCCACTTT.

This clone was observed once. The chain links TRBV15 to TRBJ2-3, with D possibly being TRBD1 or TRBD2 (6 bases each). CDR3 size: 14 residues. Trimming took off 0 bases at V and 10 bases at J, with 14 bases between the two ends. The germline CDR1 and CDR2 sequences are LNHNV and YYDKDF (reference sequence). CDR3 loop: CATSRDRSGGPQYF. Here the CDR3 DNA reads TGTGCCACCAGCAGAGATCGGTCCGGGGGCCCGCAGTATTTT.